A single sample gave rise to the 24 T cell receptor beta chains below, sequenced in a study of response to subunit inactivated influenza vaccine. Using its own MiXCR run on the RT-PCR reads, TCRdb lists one record per CDR3 protein. The repertoire holds roughly 710,000 distinct CDR3 sequences, approximately 15% seen once, with 6% to 9.5% in the top ten. Sample: PBMCs from blood, taken less than 15 days before vaccination. The source of these receptors is a man in his fifties who received an inactivated influenza vaccine.

This clonotype was observed at least ten times. V and J are TRBV5-6 and TRBJ2-3; possibly TRBD1 for D (5 bases). V lost 4 bases and J lost 5, with 14 bases in between. Germline loops: CDR1 SGHDT, CDR2 YYEEEE. This CDR3 is built from 14 residues. For the CDR3, the DNA is TGTGCCAGCAGCGCAAGACAGTCAAGAGATACGCAGTATTTT. It is translated as CASSARQSRDTQYF.

This sequence joins TRBV24-1 and TRBJ1-6; maybe TRBD1 (5 bases). This CDR3 has 14 residues. The germline gives CDR1 KGHDR, CDR2 SFDVKD. Trimming took off 9 bases at V and 7 bases at J, with 15 bases between the two ends. The CDR3: CATAAGDRNSPLHF. In DNA, the CDR3 is TGTGCCACCGCTGCCGGGGACCGGAATTCACCCCTCCACTTT.

This clonotype was found a few times. DNA for the CDR3: TGCGCCAGCAGCCAAGAAGGGGGAGCCAAAAACATTCAGTACTTC. Protein sequence: CASSQEGGAKNIQYF. This chain joins TRBV4-3 and TRBJ2-4; maybe TRBD1 (6 bases). Germline assignment: CDR1 LGHNA and CDR2 YSLEER. V was clipped by 0 bases and J by 0 bases, with 6 bases between them. CDR3 length: 15 amino acids.

This clonotype was found a few times. The chain combines TRBV20-1 with TRBJ2-7, with a possible D match to TRBD2 (6 bases). Trimming left V 3 bases short and J 7 bases short, with 16 bases between. The length of the CDR3 is 13 residues. Germline CDR1 and CDR2: DFQATT and SNEGSKA (reference sequence). The CDR3 DNA sequence: TGCAGTGCTAGGAGGGACTCGCGTGGGGAGCAGTACTTC. Translating it yields CSARRDSRGEQYF.

This clonotype was seen ten or more times. The V gene is TRBV20-1, the J gene TRBJ2-4; D gene uncertain. The CDR3 loop spans 16 amino acids. CDR1 and CDR2 (germline): DFQATT, SNEGSKA (reference sequence). Trimming cost V 0 bases and J 0 bases, with 12 bases left between them. CDR3 sequence: CSARDRMGIAKNIQYF. CDR3 coding DNA: TGCAGTGCTAGAGATCGGATGGGAATAGCCAAAAACATTCAGTACTTC.

Notes on this clonotype: An end of the junction does not agree with germline; a read error may underlie this. The J gene is TRBJ2-2, the V gene TRBV29-1; the D gene could be TRBD1 or TRBD2 (5 bases each). There are 14 residues in the CDR3. Looked up from germline, CDR1 is SQVTM and CDR2 is ANQGSEA. The DNA for the CDR3 is TGCAGCGTTGAATACGGGGCGAAAACCGGGGAGCTGTTTTTT. Translating gives CSVEYGAKTGELFF.

This chain joins TRBV6-1 and TRBJ2-7, with 10 bases aligning to TRBD2. Per germline, CDR1 MNHNS and CDR2 SASEGT. V dropped 5 bases and J dropped 3; count of bases not matched to a gene: 4. This CDR3 region has 14 residues. For the CDR3, the DNA is TGTGCCAGCAGTACCGGGACTAGCGTCTACGAGCAGTACTTC. Its translation is CASSTGTSVYEQYF.

J is TRBJ2-7 and V is TRBV6-1, with TRBD2 matching over 11 bases. Germline V lookup: CDR1 MNHNS, CDR2 SASEGT. Trimming removed 4 bases from V and 1 base from J; junction bases left unmatched: 6. CDR3 size: 16 residues. CDR3 residues: CASSGFSGGASYEQYF. CDR3 in DNA: TGTGCCAGCAGTGGTTTTAGCGGGGGGGCTTCCTACGAGCAGTACTTC.

This chain uses TRBV2 with TRBJ2-4; perhaps TRBD1 as D (6 bases). The V gene's germline CDR1 is SNHLY and CDR2 FYNNEI. The CDR3 totals 16 residues. Trimming pared 3 bases from V and 0 bases from J, leaving 12 bases between. CDR3 residues: CASSDGTPLAKNIQYF. The CDR3 bases are TGTGCCAGCAGTGACGGGACACCTCTAGCCAAAAACATTCAGTACTTC.

In the case of this clonotype: A read error may explain this, as a much larger clone is one base away. The CDR3 coding sequence is TGTGCCATCAATTCTCGTCGGACAGGGGGCTCTGGGGCCAACGTCCTGACTTTC. Protein: CAINSRRTGGSGANVLTF. The gene calls are TRBV10-3 and TRBJ2-6; 10 nucleotides align to TRBD1. Germline V gives CDR1 ENHRY, CDR2 SYGVKD. The CDR3 has 18 residues. J was trimmed by 0 bases and V by 7 bases; bases with no gene match: 9.

The chain is built from TRBV7-8 and TRBJ2-3, with 9 nucleotides matching TRBD2. The junction had 14 bases not matched to a gene; V was cut back by 1 base and J by 9 bases. This CDR3 is built from 17 residues. Germline assignment: CDR1 SGHVS and CDR2 FQNEAQ. CDR3 loop: CASSLERLAGTGGTQYF. Written as DNA, the CDR3 is TGTGCCAGCAGCTTAGAAAGGCTAGCGGGGACCGGGGGGACGCAGTATTTT. The entire variable domain, with the rest obtained from reference TRBV7-8 and TRBJ2-3, is as follows: GAGVSQSPRYKVAKRGQDVALRCDPISGHVSLFWYQQALGQGPEFLTYFQNEAQLDKSGLPSDRFFAERPEGSVSTLKIQRTQQEDSAVYLCASSLERLAGTGGTQYFGPGTRLTVL.

The gene calls are TRBV6-6 and TRBJ2-3, with TRBD2 as a possible D gene (5 bases). This CDR3 has 15 amino acids. The V gene lost 0 bases and the J gene lost 8 bases, with 15 bases spanning the gap. Germline V lookup: CDR1 MNHNY, CDR2 SVGAGI (reference sequence). The chain's CDR3 is CASSYSRAAGSTQYF. CDR3 coding DNA: TGTGCCAGCAGTTACTCGAGGGCAGCCGGTTCTACGCAGTATTTT.

This clonotype occurred a few times. The chain carries TRBV27 and TRBJ1-4; TRBD1 agrees at 7 bases. The CDR3 runs to 12 residues. Per germline, CDR1 MNHEY and CDR2 SMNVEV (reference sequence). Unmatched junction bases numbered 7, after V lost 6 bases and J lost 12 bases. CDR3 coding DNA: TGTGCCAGCAGCCCGACAGGGTCGGAACTGTTTTTT. It codes for CASSPTGSELFF.

This clonotype was detected only a few times. The chain combines TRBV5-1 with TRBJ2-2; D might be TRBD1 (6 bases). Germline V gene lookup returns CDR1 SGHRS and CDR2 YFSETQ. The V gene lost 0 bases and the J gene lost 4 bases, with 10 bases spanning the gap. The CDR3 is 15 residues long. The CDR3 nucleotides read TGCGCCAGCAGCTTGGGAGGGACATCCACCGGGGAGCTGTTTTTT. Translating it yields CASSLGGTSTGELFF.

This chain uses TRBV29-1 with TRBJ1-3; D perhaps matches TRBD1 (6 bases). The germline V and J ends were trimmed by 7 bases and 4 bases, with 14 bases remaining between them. Germline lookup yields CDR1 SQVTM and CDR2 ANQGSEA. The CDR3 runs to 13 residues. The CDR3 DNA is TGCAGCGCCGAAAGCAGGGGAGGAAACACCATATATTTT. It specifies CSAESRGGNTIYF. Looking up the rest from reference TRBV29-1 and TRBJ1-3 gives the full variable domain: SAVISQKPSRDICQRGTSLTIQCQVDSQVTMMFWYRQQPGQSLTLIATANQGSEATYESGFVIDKFPISRPNLTFSTLTVSNMSPEDSSIYLCSAESRGGNTIYFGEGSWLTVV.

This clonotype came up a few times. The chain carries TRBV5-1 and TRBJ1-1; D is undetermined. This CDR3 region has 17 residues. Germline CDR1 and CDR2: SGHRS and YFSETQ. Trimming stripped 2 bases from V and 5 bases from J, with 22 bases between. CDR3 sequence reads: CASSFSFSSLRETEAFF. The CDR3 coding sequence is TGCGCCAGCAGCTTCAGCTTTTCGAGCCTTAGGGAAACTGAAGCTTTCTTT. Combining the CDR3 with reference TRBV5-1 and TRBJ1-1 gives the whole variable domain KAGVTQTPRYLIKTRGQQVTLSCSPISGHRSVSWYQQTPGQGLQFLFEYFSETQRNKGNFPGRFSGRQFSNSRSEMNVSTLELGDSALYLCASSFSFSSLRETEAFFGQGTRLTVV.

The chain joins TRBV4-3 to TRBJ2-7, with D perhaps TRBD1 (6 bases). Trimming took 0 bases from V and 4 from J, leaving 16 bases between them. The CDR3 has 16 residues. CDR1 and CDR2 (germline): LGHNA, YSLEER. In DNA form, the CDR3 reads TGCGCCAGCAGCCAAGATCAAGGCACAGGGAGATACGAGCAGTACTTC. Encoded protein: CASSQDQGTGRYEQYF.

J is TRBJ1-5 and V is TRBV7-2; no clear D. Germline V gives CDR1 SGHTA, CDR2 FQGNSA. This CDR3 has 16 residues. Trimming took 2 bases from V and 7 from J, leaving 18 bases between them. The DNA of the CDR3 is TGTGCCAGCAGCTTACTCTGGACGGGTCTGTCCCAGCCCCAGCATTTT. As protein: CASSLLWTGLSQPQHF.

This clonotype was counted between two and nine times. The chain joins TRBV7-2 to TRBJ2-7; D not certain. The CDR3 loop spans 11 amino acids. Germline values: CDR1 SGHTA, CDR2 FQGNSA. V gave up 10 bases and J gave up 0 bases, with 7 bases separating them. For the CDR3, the DNA is TGTGCCACCTCGAGCTCCTACGAGCAGTACTTC. It yields the protein CATSSSYEQYF.

This clonotype was counted between two and nine times. The chain joins TRBV12-3 or TRBV12-4 to TRBJ1-3; the D gene is possibly TRBD1 (6 bases). With 5 bases removed from V and 0 bases from J, the gap between germline ends came to 14 bases. The CDR3 consists of 16 residues. The CDR3 DNA reads TGTGCCAGCAGTAGCTGGGACACCACCTCTGGAAACACCATATATTTT. This gives the protein CASSSWDTTSGNTIYF.

This clonotype was detected a few times. The chain employs TRBV20-1 and TRBJ2-1, with D hard to call. The germline V gene has CDR1 DFQATT and CDR2 SNEGSKA (reference sequence). The V gene lost 1 base and the J gene lost 6 bases, with 16 bases spanning the gap. The CDR3 has 15 amino acids. As DNA, the CDR3 is TGCAGTGCTAGAGGAGGCCACCTAAGTTCCAATGAGCAGTTCTTC. It encodes CSARGGHLSSNEQFF.

The rearrangement uses TRBV29-1 and TRBJ2-2, with D perhaps matching TRBD1 (6 bases). CDR1 is SQVTM, CDR2 ANQGSEA, per germline. The V end lost 6 bases, the J end lost 0 bases, and 17 bases lay between the germline ends. This CDR3 has 16 amino acids. CDR3 residues: CSVGAIVTANTGELFF. CDR3 DNA: TGCAGCGTGGGGGCCATAGTGACAGCGAACACCGGGGAGCTGTTTTTT.

This clonotype was recorded a few times. The rearrangement links TRBV4-2 to TRBJ1-1, with D hard to call. V lost 0 bases, J lost 1 base, and 9 bases lay in between. Germline assignment: CDR1 LGHNA and CDR2 YNFKEQ. The CDR3 runs 15 residues. CDR3 amino acids: CASSQEPWENTEAFF. The CDR3 DNA is TGTGCCAGCAGCCAAGAACCTTGGGAGAACACTGAAGCTTTCTTT.

This chain uses TRBV7-6 with TRBJ1-2, with a possible D match to TRBD1 (6 bases). V lost 5 bases and J 4 bases, leaving 14 bases between the germline ends. The V gene's germline CDR1 is SGHVS and CDR2 FNYEAQ. The length of the CDR3 is 14 residues. CDR3 in amino acids: CASSDAGAAYGYTF. In nucleotides, the CDR3 is TGTGCCAGCAGCGACGCAGGGGCAGCCTATGGCTACACCTTC.